The 10 T cell receptor beta chains in this list originate from one sample, sequenced in a study of human T cells and chemical hapten exposure. TCRdb independently ran MiXCR on the RACE reads; one entry per CDR3 protein. This sample has 370,000 or so distinct CDR3 sequences; 4.8% occur once, and the top ten carry around 2.3%. The time point is: patch test 1, 2 weeks after DPC sensitization. Specified treatment: therapeutic diphenylcyclopropenone sensitization with weekly scalp DPC. This material consisted of whole blood, taken in connection with sensitization to the hapten diphenylcyclopropenone (DPC). The receptor source for this set is a woman aged 45-65 years with alopecia areata. Some clones in this sample may be carry-over from other donors' samples.

This clonotype was seen ten or more times. The V call is TRBV28, the J call TRBJ2-2, with a tentative D call TRBD1 (6 bases). The CDR3 length is 15 residues. The V end lost 8 bases, the J end lost 6 bases, and 19 bases lay between the germline ends. Looked up from germline, CDR1 is MDHEN and CDR2 is SYDVKM. The CDR3 DNA follows: TGTGCCAGCCTCAGCAGGGCAGGGGAGTCCGGGGAGCTGTTTTTT. This translates into CASLSRAGESGELFF.

This clonotype was picked up a small number of times. The chain is built from TRBV30 and TRBJ2-1; 7 bases line up with TRBD2. The trim removed 0 bases at V and 9 bases at J, leaving 5 bases unmatched. The germline CDR1 and CDR2 sequences are GTSNPN and SVGIG (reference sequence). This CDR3 has 13 residues. CDR3 nucleotides: TGTGCCTGGAGTGTAAGGCGGGAGAGTGAGCAGTTCTTC. This gives the protein CAWSVRRESEQFF.

This clonotype showed up many times. J is TRBJ2-3 and V is TRBV7-3, with no clear D. Germline CDR1 and CDR2: SGHTA and FQGTGA. The CDR3 has 15 residues. Deletions cut 3 bases from V and 6 bases from J, with 16 bases between. CDR3 bases: TGTGCCAGCAGCTTGTCGGCTTTTCCCAGGGATACGCAGTATTTT. Protein: CASSLSAFPRDTQYF.

This clonotype has ten or more counts. This chain connects TRBV28 to TRBJ1-5; the D gene is possibly TRBD1 (6 bases). The germline V gene encodes CDR1 MDHEN and CDR2 SYDVKM. Trimming removed 6 bases from V and 3 bases from J, with 15 bases in between. The length of the CDR3 is 15 residues. CDR3 amino acids: CASSSPRGSNQPQHF. The CDR3, as DNA: TGTGCCAGCAGCTCCCCGAGGGGGTCCAATCAGCCCCAGCATTTT.

This clonotype was seen at least ten times. This chain joins TRBV6-4 and TRBJ2-3; D remains unclear. CDR3 size: 14 residues. V lost 4 bases and J lost 3, with 11 bases in between. Germline CDR1 reads MRHNA; CDR2 reads SNTAGT. CDR3 in DNA: TGTGCCAGCAGTGTGAAGTTTGGAACAGATACGCAGTATTTT. It yields the protein CASSVKFGTDTQYF.

This clonotype has a count of ten or more. The rearrangement uses TRBV20-1 and TRBJ2-7, with a possible D match to TRBD1 (5 bases). The germline V gene encodes CDR1 DFQATT and CDR2 SNEGSKA (reference sequence). Trimming shortened V by 6 bases and J by 4 bases, and 10 bases separated the two germline ends. The CDR3 contains 11 residues. CDR3: CSASTGYEQYF. CDR3 in DNA: TGCAGTGCCAGTACAGGTTACGAGCAGTACTTC.

This clonotype was counted ten times or more. The chain has TRBV7-9 and TRBJ1-2, with TRBD1 identical over 9 bases. The V and J ends lost 5 bases and 4 bases, in that order; junction bases with no gene match: 11. The CDR3 covers 16 residues. The V gene's germline CDR1 is SEHNR and CDR2 FQNEAQ (reference sequence). The CDR3 DNA follows: TGTGCCAGCAGCCGGATCCGGGACAGGGAGAGCTATGGCTACACCTTC. Encoded protein: CASSRIRDRESYGYTF.

This clonotype has at least ten counts. The chain uses TRBV28 and TRBJ1-1; D not resolved. Germline V gene lookup returns CDR1 MDHEN and CDR2 SYDVKM. The V end lost 6 bases, the J end lost 4 bases, and 12 bases lay between the germline ends. There are 13 residues in the CDR3. CDR3 sequence (DNA): TGTGCCAGCAGATACCGGGATCGCACTGAAGCTTTCTTT. Its translation: CASRYRDRTEAFF.

This clonotype came up many times. The chain recombines TRBV28 with TRBJ1-1, with D unclear. This CDR3 has 15 residues. Germline V CDR1 and CDR2: MDHEN, SYDVKM. Trimming removed 1 base from V and 0 bases from J, with 9 bases in between. As DNA, the CDR3 is TGTGCCAGCAGTTTATTCGCCAGGATGAACACTGAAGCTTTCTTT. Translated: CASSLFARMNTEAFF.

This clonotype was found many times. V gene TRBV7-8 combines with J gene TRBJ2-7, with 8 bases that match TRBD1. The CDR3 totals 15 residues. CDR1 and CDR2 from the germline V gene are SGHVS and FQNEAQ. Germline trimming cut 5 bases from V and 5 bases from J; bases unmatched to any gene: 11. The CDR3 spells CASSPAGTGGNEQYF. The CDR3 DNA follows: TGTGCCAGCAGCCCGGCCGGGACAGGTGGCAACGAGCAGTACTTC.